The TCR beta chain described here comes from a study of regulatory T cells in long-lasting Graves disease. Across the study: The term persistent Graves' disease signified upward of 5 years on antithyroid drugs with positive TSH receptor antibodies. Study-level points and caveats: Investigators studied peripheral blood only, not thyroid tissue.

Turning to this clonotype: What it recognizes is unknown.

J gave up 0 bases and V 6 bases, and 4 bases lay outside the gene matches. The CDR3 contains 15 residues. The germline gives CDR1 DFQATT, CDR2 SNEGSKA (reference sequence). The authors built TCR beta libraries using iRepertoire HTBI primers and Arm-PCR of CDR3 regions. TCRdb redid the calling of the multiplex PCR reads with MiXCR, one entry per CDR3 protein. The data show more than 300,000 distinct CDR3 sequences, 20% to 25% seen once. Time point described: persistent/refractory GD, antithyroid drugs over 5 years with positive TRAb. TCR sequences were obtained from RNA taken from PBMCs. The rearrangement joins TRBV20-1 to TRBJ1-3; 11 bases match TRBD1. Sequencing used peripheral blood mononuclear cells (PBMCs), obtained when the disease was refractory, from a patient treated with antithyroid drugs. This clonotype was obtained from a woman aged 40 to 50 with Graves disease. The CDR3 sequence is CSAPGTGGSGNTIYF. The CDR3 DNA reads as TGCAGTGCACCCGGGACAGGGGGCTCTGGAAACACCATATATTTT.